The 17 T cell receptor beta chains listed next were all sequenced from one sample in a study of blood T cells in healthy people across ages. Combining a sample-barcoded 5' primer with a J-beta primer mix, a second PCR ran for roughly 6 to 12 cycles. TCRdb independently ran MiXCR on the 5' RACE reads; one entry per CDR3 protein. The sample holds roughly 900,000 distinct CDR3 sequences; under 50% are singletons and the top ten take 13%. The sequenced sample was blood. These receptors all stem from a man in his thirties or forties in good health.

The CDR3, as DNA: TGTGCCAGCACTTCGATGGGCAATCAGCCCCAGCATTTT. Translated, it gives CASTSMGNQPQHF. The chain carries TRBV6-2 or TRBV6-3 and TRBJ1-5; D not resolved. V was shortened by 7 bases and J by 2 bases, with 9 bases between the two germline ends. The CDR3 loop spans 13 amino acids. Germline loops: CDR1 MNHEY, CDR2 SVGEGT.

The chain combines TRBV12-3 or TRBV12-4 with TRBJ2-7; D is perhaps TRBD1 (5 bases). The CDR3 runs 14 residues. V lost 7 bases, J lost 2 bases, and 15 bases lay in between. CDR3 nucleotides: TGTGCCAGCACCTCCACCGACAGACCCTACGAGCAGTACTTC. It yields the protein CASTSTDRPYEQYF.

This rearrangement joins TRBV13 to TRBJ2-7; 10 bases match TRBD1. The CDR3 has 15 residues. CDR1 is PRHDT, CDR2 FYEKMQ, per germline (reference sequence). J lost 5 bases, V lost 5 bases, and 9 bases had no gene match. In nucleotides, the CDR3 is TGTGCCAGCAGCGTAACGGGACAGGGGATCCACGAGCAGTACTTC. It codes for CASSVTGQGIHEQYF.

The J gene is TRBJ2-6, the V gene TRBV6-2 or TRBV6-3, with D possibly being TRBD1 or TRBD2 (5 bases each). Germline assignment: CDR1 MNHEY and CDR2 SVGEGT. There are 15 residues in the CDR3. Trimming shortened V by 7 bases and J by 6 bases, and 16 bases separated the two germline ends. The chain's CDR3 is CASTPSGTLANVLTF. As DNA, the CDR3 is TGTGCCAGCACCCCATCCGGGACGCTGGCCAACGTCCTGACTTTC.

This sequence joins TRBV4-1 and TRBJ2-1; TRBD2 aligns across 13 bases. The CDR3 is 16 amino acids. Trimming cost V 4 bases and J 5 bases; bases outside gene matches: 5. Germline CDR1 and CDR2: MGHRA and YSYEKL. CDR3: CASSPLGLAGNNEQFF. The CDR3, as DNA: TGCGCCAGCAGCCCCTTGGGACTAGCGGGAAACAATGAGCAGTTCTTC.

The chain joins TRBV7-2 to TRBJ2-3; 16 bases map to TRBD2. V gave up 7 bases and J gave up 4 bases; unmatched junction bases: 5. The germline gives CDR1 SGHTA, CDR2 FQGNSA. This CDR3 has 16 residues. The DNA for the CDR3 is TGTGCCAGCAACCTTGGGACTAGCGGGGGGGCAGATACGCAGTATTTT. Translating it yields CASNLGTSGGADTQYF.

This clonotype was observed a handful of times. The chain carries TRBV11-3 and TRBJ2-1, with a weak D call TRBD2 (6 bases). The CDR3 runs 13 residues. From germline, CDR1 is SGHNT and CDR2 YENEEA. V gave up 3 bases and J gave up 12 bases, with 15 bases separating them. CDR3 sequence (DNA): TGTGCCAGCAGCTTTTCCGCTAGCGCGGGGCAGTTCTTC. This sequence encodes CASSFSASAGQFF.

The chain couples TRBV10-2 to TRBJ1-2; D call uncertain. The CDR3 is made up of 12 amino acids. Germline CDR1 WSHSY, CDR2 SAAADI. The V and J ends lost 6 bases and 8 bases respectively, with 13 bases between them. The CDR3 loop is CASRDGSRGYTF. CDR3 DNA: TGCGCCAGCAGAGACGGGAGTCGAGGCTACACCTTC.

The chain has TRBV18 and TRBJ2-4; 7 bases are shared with TRBD1. The tail of the sequence fits TRBJ2-7 better, so the J call may be wrong. CDR3 length: 15 residues. Germline V gene data show CDR1 as KGHSH and CDR2 as LQKENI. The CDR3 DNA is TGTGCCAGCTCACCAAGACAGGGTAATACCTACGAGCAGTACTTC. This encodes CASSPRQGNTYEQYF.

This clonotype was counted many times. This sequence joins TRBV29-1 and TRBJ2-7, with D tentatively TRBD1 (6 bases). The CDR3 spans 12 residues. Germline V lookup: CDR1 SQVTM, CDR2 ANQGSEA. Trimming took off 4 bases at V and 4 bases at J, with 11 bases between the two ends. The CDR3 loop is CSVVGARYEQYF. The CDR3 coding sequence is TGCAGCGTTGTGGGGGCGCGATACGAGCAGTACTTC.

The chain joins TRBV7-2 to TRBJ2-2, with D perhaps assigned TRBD1 or TRBD2 (5 bases each). V lost 1 base, J lost 6 bases, and 9 bases lay in between. The CDR3 runs to 14 residues. Germline V lookup: CDR1 SGHTA, CDR2 FQGNSA. CDR3 residues: CASSLVWDAGELFF. The CDR3 DNA sequence: TGTGCCAGCAGCTTAGTCTGGGACGCCGGGGAGCTGTTTTTT.

The rearrangement joins TRBV12-3 or TRBV12-4 to TRBJ2-1, with TRBD2 matching 8 bases. CDR3 length: 14 residues. J gave up 7 bases and V 7 bases, and 9 bases lay outside the gene matches. CDR3: CASTREGGPNEQFF. DNA of the CDR3: TGTGCCAGCACCCGGGAGGGGGGGCCTAATGAGCAGTTCTTC.

J is TRBJ2-7 and V is TRBV24-1; no clear D gene. The end of the DNA aligns better with TRBJ2-5, so the J call may be wrong. The CDR3 contains 11 residues. Germline V CDR1 and CDR2: KGHDR, SFDVKD. CDR3 loop: CATSDRETQYF. In DNA, the CDR3 is TGTGCCACCAGTGACCGGGAGACCCAGTACTTC.

This clonotype was recorded a few times. This rearrangement joins TRBV12-3 or TRBV12-4 to TRBJ1-2, with 7 bases aligning to TRBD1. The V and J ends lost 6 bases and 5 bases, in that order; junction bases with no gene match: 12. The CDR3 is 15 residues long. The CDR3 bases are TGTGCCAGCAGCATAGGGACAGCTCCTACATATGGCTACACCTTC. This codes for CASSIGTAPTYGYTF.

This chain joins TRBV6-2 or TRBV6-3 and TRBJ2-4; D is perhaps TRBD1 (8 bases). V lost 2 bases and J lost 9, with 14 bases in between. Germline values: CDR1 MNHEY, CDR2 SVGEGT. CDR3 length: 14 amino acids. CDR3 DNA: TGTGCCAGCAGTTACGAGACAGGGGAGGGCATTCAGTACTTC. Translating gives CASSYETGEGIQYF.

This rearrangement joins TRBV7-2 to TRBJ1-1; tentatively, D is TRBD1 (5 bases). V was pared by 5 bases and J by 2 bases, with 9 bases between. Germline CDR1 and CDR2: SGHTA and FQGNSA. The CDR3 runs to 13 residues. CDR3 nucleotide sequence: TGTGCCAGCAGCATAGGGGAAAACACTGAAGCTTTCTTT. Protein product: CASSIGENTEAFF.

In regard to this clonotype: An end of the junction differs from the germline gene, which may be a read error. This rearrangement joins TRBV7-9 to TRBJ2-1; weak D call: TRBD1 (6 bases). The CDR3 has 15 amino acids. The germline gives CDR1 SEHNR, CDR2 FQNEAQ (reference sequence). DNA for the CDR3: TGTGCCAGCACCGCCAGGGGCGCCTCTGGGAATGAGCAGTTCTTT. Protein product: CASTARGASGNEQFF. The full variable domain, in which reference TRBV7-9 and TRBJ2-1 provide the parts outside the CDR3, is DTGVSQNPRHKITKRGQNVTFRCDPISEHNRLYWYRQTLGQGPEFLTYFQNEAQLEKSRLLSDRFSAERPKGSFSTLEIQRTEQGDSAMYLCASTARGASGNEQFFGPGTRLTVL.